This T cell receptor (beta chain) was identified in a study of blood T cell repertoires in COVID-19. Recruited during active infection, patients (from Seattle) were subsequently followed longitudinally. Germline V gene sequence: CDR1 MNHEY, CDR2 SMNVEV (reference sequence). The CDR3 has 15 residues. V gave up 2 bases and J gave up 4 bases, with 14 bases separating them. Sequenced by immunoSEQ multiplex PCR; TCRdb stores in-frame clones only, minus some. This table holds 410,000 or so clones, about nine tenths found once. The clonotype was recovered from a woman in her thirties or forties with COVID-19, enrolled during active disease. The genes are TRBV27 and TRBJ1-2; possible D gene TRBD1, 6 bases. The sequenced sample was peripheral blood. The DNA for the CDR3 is TGTGCCAGCAGTTTAAGGGCAGGGGTGGCCTATGGCTACACCTTC. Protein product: CASSLRAGVAYGYTF.